Listed below are T cell receptor beta chains from one sample, sequenced in a study of STAT3 mutations in large granular lymphocyte leukemia. TCRdb's table, derived via immunoSEQ multiplex PCR, lists solely in-frame clones and lacks some. The sample lists about 24,000 clones; less than 95% were seen once. The source material was peripheral blood mononuclear cells. The receptors were sampled from a man aged 40-55 years with T-cell large granular lymphocyte leukemia. Some clones in this sample may be carry-over from other donors' samples. The CDR3 runs from the conserved cysteine through the conserved F or W. D genes are given only for firm matches. Some rows mark clone size as missing; the rest say once, few, many or name a class of expanded clone.

size	V	D	length	J	CDR3	DNA
-	TRBV5-1	TRBD1	17	TRBJ2-2	CASSLPRDRGVIGELFF	TGCGCCAGCAGCTTACCCCGGGACAGGGGAGTCATCGGGGAGCTGTTTTTT
-	TRBV7-9	TRBD1	18	TRBJ2-6	CASSLGDRGRAGANVLTF	TGTGCCAGCAGCTTAGGGGACAGGGGAAGAGCTGGGGCCAACGTCCTGACTTTC
-	TRBV4-1	-	15	TRBJ1-6	CASSQTQGGNSPLHF	TGCGCCAGCAGCCAAACACAGGGCGGGAATTCACCCCTCCACTTT
-	TRBV5-8	-	16	TRBJ2-3	CASSLGAGTTTDTQYF	TGTGCCAGCAGCTTGGGGGCAGGGACCACCACAGATACGCAGTATTTT
once	TRBV7-2	TRBD1	16	TRBJ2-5	CASSRQGARPGETQYF	TGTGCCAGCAGTCGACAGGGGGCGAGGCCTGGGGAGACCCAGTACTTC
-	TRBV29-1	-	14	TRBJ2-5	CSVDTGRAWETQYF	TGCAGCGTTGACACAGGACGGGCGTGGGAGACCCAGTACTTC
-	TRBV5-4	-	15	TRBJ1-1	CASSSEQGWYTEAFF	TGTGCCAGCAGCTCAGAACAGGGTTGGTACACTGAAGCTTTCTTT
-	TRBV6-5	-	15	TRBJ1-5	CASSAGLHSNQPQHF	TGTGCCAGCAGTGCAGGGCTTCATAGCAATCAGCCCCAGCATTTT
-	TRBV5-1	TRBD1	15	TRBJ1-6	CASSLSGTANSPLHF	TGCGCCAGCAGCTTATCCGGGACAGCTAATTCACCCCTCCACTTT
-	TRBV18	TRBD2	15	TRBJ2-5	CASCATSGFRETQYF	TGTGCCAGCTGTGCGACTAGCGGGTTTAGGGAGACCCAGTACTTC
-	TRBV11-2	-	17	TRBJ1-3	CASSIYPDIDSGNTIYF	TGTGCCAGCAGCATATATCCGGACATCGACTCTGGAAACACCATATATTTT
once	TRBV4-3	-	14	TRBJ2-1	CASSRGRDGNEQFF	TGCGCCAGCAGCCGTGGACGGGATGGGAATGAGCAGTTCTTC
-	TRBV5-5	TRBD2	15	TRBJ2-1	CASSFGGEGYNEQFF	TGTGCCAGCAGTTTCGGGGGGGAGGGTTACAATGAGCAGTTCTTC
-	TRBV5-6	-	18	TRBJ1-5	CASSFWAGATISNQPQHF	TGTGCCAGCAGCTTTTGGGCAGGGGCCACCATTAGCAATCAGCCCCAGCATTTT
-	TRBV19	-	15	TRBJ1-2	CASNQPGVSNYGYTF	TGTGCCAGTAACCAACCGGGCGTCTCTAACTATGGCTACACCTTC
-	TRBV30	TRBD1	12	TRBJ1-2	CAWSQGGYGYTF	TGTGCCTGGAGTCAGGGGGGGTATGGCTACACCTTC
-	TRBV18	-	12	TRBJ1-4	CASSQMGEKLFF	TGTGCCAGCTCCCAAATGGGTGAAAAACTGTTTTTT
-	TRBV19	TRBD1	15	TRBJ2-2	CASSLWGQGAGELFF	TGTGCCAGTAGCCTCTGGGGACAGGGGGCCGGGGAGCTGTTTTTT
-	TRBV19	TRBD1	14	TRBJ1-6	CASRRTGMGSPLHF	TGTGCCAGTAGACGGACAGGGATGGGGTCACCCCTCCACTTT
-	TRBV4-3	-	13	TRBJ2-3	CASSQNPTDTQYF	TGCGCCAGCAGCCAGAACCCCACAGATACGCAGTATTTT
-	TRBV27	TRBD1	13	TRBJ1-1	CASSLEQGTEAFF	TGTGCCAGCAGTTTAGAACAGGGGACTGAAGCTTTCTTT
-	TRBV30	TRBD1	16	TRBJ1-5	CAWSFSGGWPNQPQHF	TGTGCCTGGAGTTTCTCAGGGGGCTGGCCGAATCAGCCCCAGCATTTT
-	TRBV6-5	TRBD1	15	TRBJ1-2	CASSLGQGGQDGYTF	TGTGCCAGCAGCCTGGGACAGGGTGGCCAGGATGGCTACACCTTC
-	TRBV29-1	-	13	TRBJ1-1	CSVRGQLNTEAFF	TGCAGCGTTCGCGGACAGTTGAACACTGAAGCTTTCTTT
-	TRBV19	-	14	TRBJ2-7	CASSIGYGANEQYF	TGTGCCAGTAGTATCGGGTACGGTGCAAACGAGCAGTACTTC
-	TRBV7-2	-	11	TRBJ2-7	CASSIRYEQYF	TGTGCCAGCAGCATACGCTACGAGCAGTACTTC
-	TRBV18	-	15	TRBJ2-7	CASSPRRGDSYEQYF	TGTGCCAGCTCACCAAGGAGGGGGGACAGCTACGAGCAGTACTTC
-	TRBV18	-	13	TRBJ2-7	CASSRMDTDEQYF	TGTGCCAGCTCACGTATGGACACGGACGAGCAGTACTTC
few	TRBV10-3	-	15	TRBJ2-7	CAISAGDGGSDEQYF	TGTGCCATCAGCGCTGGGGACGGGGGAAGCGACGAGCAGTACTTC
-	TRBV15	-	14	TRBJ2-2	CATSRTWDTGELFF	TGTGCCACCAGCAGAACTTGGGACACCGGGGAGCTGTTTTTT
-	TRBV6-5	TRBD1	15	TRBJ2-2	CASSYKGADTGELFF	TGTGCCAGCAGTTACAAGGGGGCGGACACCGGGGAGCTGTTTTTT
-	TRBV20-1	-	11	TRBJ1-1	CSATRQVGAFF	TGCAGTGCTACCAGACAGGTTGGAGCTTTCTTT
-	TRBV4-3	TRBD1	16	TRBJ2-1	CASSQSHGTAYNEQFF	TGCGCCAGCAGCCAATCCCACGGGACAGCCTACAATGAGCAGTTCTTC
-	TRBV5-1	-	17	TRBJ1-1	CASSLGGPDGKDTEAFF	TGCGCCAGCAGCTTGGGGGGTCCGGATGGGAAGGACACTGAAGCTTTCTTT
-	TRBV7-2	-	18	TRBJ2-6	CASSRAGSLNSGANVLTF	TGTGCCAGCTCAAGGGCAGGGTCCCTTAACTCTGGGGCCAACGTCCTGACTTTC
-	TRBV18	-	12	TRBJ1-2	CASSPQDYGYTF	TGTGCCAGCTCGCCCCAAGACTATGGCTACACCTTC
-	TRBV10-3	-	12	TRBJ1-2	CAISDRENGYTF	TGTGCCATCAGTGACAGGGAGAATGGCTACACCTTC